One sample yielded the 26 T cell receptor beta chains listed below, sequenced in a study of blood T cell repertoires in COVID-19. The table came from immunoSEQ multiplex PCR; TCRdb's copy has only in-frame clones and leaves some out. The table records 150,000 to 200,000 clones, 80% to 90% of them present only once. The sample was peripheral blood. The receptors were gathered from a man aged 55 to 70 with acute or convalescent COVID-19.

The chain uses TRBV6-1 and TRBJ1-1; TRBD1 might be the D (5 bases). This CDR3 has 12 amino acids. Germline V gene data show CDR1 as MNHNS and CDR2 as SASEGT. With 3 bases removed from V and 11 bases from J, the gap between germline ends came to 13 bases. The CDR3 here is CASSDKLGGAFF. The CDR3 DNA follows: TGTGCCAGCAGTGACAAACTTGGGGGGGCTTTCTTT.

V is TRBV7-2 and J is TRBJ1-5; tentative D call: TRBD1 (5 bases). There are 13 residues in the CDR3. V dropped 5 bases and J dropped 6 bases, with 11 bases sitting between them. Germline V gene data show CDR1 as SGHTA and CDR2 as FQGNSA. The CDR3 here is CASSIRVGQPQHF. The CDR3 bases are TGTGCCAGCAGCATCAGGGTAGGTCAGCCCCAGCATTTT.

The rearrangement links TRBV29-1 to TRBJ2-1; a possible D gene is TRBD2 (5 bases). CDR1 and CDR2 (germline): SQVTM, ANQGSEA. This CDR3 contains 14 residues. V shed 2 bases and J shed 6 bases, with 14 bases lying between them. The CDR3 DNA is TGCAGCGTTGAATATTCCGGGGTCGGCAATGAGCAGTTCTTC. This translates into CSVEYSGVGNEQFF.

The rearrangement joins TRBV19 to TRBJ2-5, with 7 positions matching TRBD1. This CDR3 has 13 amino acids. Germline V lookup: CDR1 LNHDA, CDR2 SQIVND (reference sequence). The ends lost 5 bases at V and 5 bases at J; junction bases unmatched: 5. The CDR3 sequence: CASSDRAWETQYF. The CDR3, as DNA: TGTGCCAGTAGTGACAGGGCTTGGGAGACCCAGTACTTC.

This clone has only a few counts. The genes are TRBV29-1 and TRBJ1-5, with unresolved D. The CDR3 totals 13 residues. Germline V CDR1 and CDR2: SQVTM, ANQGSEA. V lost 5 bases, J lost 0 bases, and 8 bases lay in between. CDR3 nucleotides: TGCAGCGTTTCCCTCGGTAGCAATCAGCCCCAGCATTTT. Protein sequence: CSVSLGSNQPQHF.

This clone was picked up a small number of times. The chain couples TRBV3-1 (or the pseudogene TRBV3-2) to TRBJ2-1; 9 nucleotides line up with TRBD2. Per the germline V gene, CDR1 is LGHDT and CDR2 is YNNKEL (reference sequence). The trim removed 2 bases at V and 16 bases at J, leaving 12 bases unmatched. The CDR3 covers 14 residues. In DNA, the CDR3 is TGTGCCAGCAGCCAAACCCAAAGCGGGAGGCGCCGCTTCTTC. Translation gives CASSQTQSGRRRFF.

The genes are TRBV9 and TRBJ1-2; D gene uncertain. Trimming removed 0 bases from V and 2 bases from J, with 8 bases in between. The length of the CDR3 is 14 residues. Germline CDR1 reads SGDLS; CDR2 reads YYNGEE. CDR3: CASSVVPTNYGYTF. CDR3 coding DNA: TGTGCCAGCAGCGTAGTTCCAACAAACTATGGCTACACCTTC.

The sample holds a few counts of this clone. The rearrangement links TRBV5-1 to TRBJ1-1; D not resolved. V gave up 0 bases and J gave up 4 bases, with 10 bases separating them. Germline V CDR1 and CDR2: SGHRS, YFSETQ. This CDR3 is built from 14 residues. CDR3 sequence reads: CASSLGGQSTEAFF. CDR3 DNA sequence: TGCGCCAGCAGCTTGGGCGGCCAGAGCACTGAAGCTTTCTTT.

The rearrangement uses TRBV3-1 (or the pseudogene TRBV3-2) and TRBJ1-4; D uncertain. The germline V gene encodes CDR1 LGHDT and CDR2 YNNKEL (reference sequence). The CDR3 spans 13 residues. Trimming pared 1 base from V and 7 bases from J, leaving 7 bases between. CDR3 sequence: CASSQGASEKLFF. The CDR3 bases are TGTGCCAGCAGCCAAGGGGCAAGTGAAAAACTGTTTTTT.

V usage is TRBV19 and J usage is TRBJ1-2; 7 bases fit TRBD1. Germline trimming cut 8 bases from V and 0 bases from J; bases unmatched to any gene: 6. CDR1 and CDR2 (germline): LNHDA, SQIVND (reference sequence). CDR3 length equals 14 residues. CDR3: CASSRTGANYGYTF. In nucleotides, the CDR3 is TGTGCCAGTTCTAGGACAGGAGCTAACTATGGCTACACCTTC.

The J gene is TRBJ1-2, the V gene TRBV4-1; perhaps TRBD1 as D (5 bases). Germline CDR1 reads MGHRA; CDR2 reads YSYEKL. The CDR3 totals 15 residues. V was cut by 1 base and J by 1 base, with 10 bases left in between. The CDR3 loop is CASSQVGRGNYGYTF. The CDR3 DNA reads TGCGCCAGCAGCCAAGTGGGTAGGGGTAACTATGGCTACACCTTC.

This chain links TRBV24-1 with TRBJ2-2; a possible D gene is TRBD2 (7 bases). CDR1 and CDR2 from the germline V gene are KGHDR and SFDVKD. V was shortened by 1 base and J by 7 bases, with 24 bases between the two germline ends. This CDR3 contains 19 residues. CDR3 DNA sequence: TGTGCCACCAGTGATTTAACGGCAGCGGGACAAGGGGTAGGCGGGGAGCTGTTTTTT. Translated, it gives CATSDLTAAGQGVGGELFF.

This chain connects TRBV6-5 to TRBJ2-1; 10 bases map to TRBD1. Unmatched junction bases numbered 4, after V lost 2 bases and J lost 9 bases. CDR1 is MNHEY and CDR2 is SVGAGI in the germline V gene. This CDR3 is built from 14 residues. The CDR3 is CASSYRQGALEQFF. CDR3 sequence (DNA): TGTGCCAGCAGTTACAGACAGGGGGCACTTGAGCAGTTCTTC.

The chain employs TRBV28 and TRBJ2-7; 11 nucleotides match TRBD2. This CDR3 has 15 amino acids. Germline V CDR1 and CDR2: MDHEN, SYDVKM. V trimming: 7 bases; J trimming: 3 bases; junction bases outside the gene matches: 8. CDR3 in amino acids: CASTQPGLADYEQYF. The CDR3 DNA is TGTGCCAGCACCCAGCCGGGACTAGCGGACTACGAGCAGTACTTC.

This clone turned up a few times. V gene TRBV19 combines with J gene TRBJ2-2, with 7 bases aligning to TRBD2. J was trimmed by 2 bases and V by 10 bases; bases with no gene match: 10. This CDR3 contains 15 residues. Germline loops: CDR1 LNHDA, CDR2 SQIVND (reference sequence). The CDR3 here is CATVGGFLNTGELFF. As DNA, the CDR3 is TGTGCCACAGTGGGGGGGTTCTTAAACACCGGGGAGCTGTTTTTT.

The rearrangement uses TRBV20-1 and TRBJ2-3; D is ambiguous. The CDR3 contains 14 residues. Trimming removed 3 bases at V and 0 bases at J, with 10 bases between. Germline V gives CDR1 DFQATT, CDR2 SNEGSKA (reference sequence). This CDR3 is CSASLGSSTDTQYF. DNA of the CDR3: TGCAGTGCTAGTCTCGGGTCTAGCACAGATACGCAGTATTTT.

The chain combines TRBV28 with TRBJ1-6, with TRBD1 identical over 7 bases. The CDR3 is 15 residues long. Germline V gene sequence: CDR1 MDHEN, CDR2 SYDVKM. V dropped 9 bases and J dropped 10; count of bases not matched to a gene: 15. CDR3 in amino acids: CASSIFTGVGSPLHF. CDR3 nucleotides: TGTGCCAGTTCCATCTTTACAGGGGTGGGATCACCCCTCCACTTT.

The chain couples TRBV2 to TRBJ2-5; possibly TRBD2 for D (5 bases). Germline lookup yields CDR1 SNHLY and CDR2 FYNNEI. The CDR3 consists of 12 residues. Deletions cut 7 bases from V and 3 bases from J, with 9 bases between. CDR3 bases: TGTGCCAGCAAGGAGGAAGAAGAGACCCAGTACTTC. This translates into CASKEEEETQYF.

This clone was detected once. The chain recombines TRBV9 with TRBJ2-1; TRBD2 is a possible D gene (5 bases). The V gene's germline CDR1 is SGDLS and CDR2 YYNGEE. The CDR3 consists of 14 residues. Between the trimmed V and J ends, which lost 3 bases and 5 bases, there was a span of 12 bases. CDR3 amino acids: CASSGTPGHNEQFF. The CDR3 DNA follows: TGTGCCAGCAGCGGGACTCCTGGGCACAATGAGCAGTTCTTC.

The CDR3 here is CASSVFQGPSNYGYTF. In nucleotides, the CDR3 is TGTGCCAGCAGCGTCTTCCAGGGGCCGTCTAACTATGGCTACACCTTC. This chain connects TRBV3-1 (or the pseudogene TRBV3-2) to TRBJ1-2; a possible D gene is TRBD1 (6 bases). There are 16 residues in the CDR3. Trimming pared 5 bases from V and 0 bases from J, leaving 16 bases between. Germline V gene lookup returns CDR1 LGHDT and CDR2 YNNKEL (reference sequence).

DNA for the CDR3: TGTGCCAGCAGTCACAGGGGGAGGGTACGGGAGCAGTACTTC. The encoded protein is CASSHRGRVREQYF. The V gene is TRBV27, the J gene TRBJ2-7; TRBD1 is a possible D gene (8 bases). The CDR3 is 14 residues long. Germline V gives CDR1 MNHEY, CDR2 SMNVEV (reference sequence). Trimming removed 5 bases from V and 7 bases from J, with 18 bases in between.

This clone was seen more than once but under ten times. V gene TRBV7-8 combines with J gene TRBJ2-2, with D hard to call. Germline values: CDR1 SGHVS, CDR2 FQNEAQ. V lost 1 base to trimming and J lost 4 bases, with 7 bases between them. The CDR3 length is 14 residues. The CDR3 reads CASSLVSATGELFF. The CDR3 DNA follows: TGTGCCAGCAGCTTAGTCAGCGCCACCGGGGAGCTGTTTTTT.

CDR3 amino acids: CASSYPDRDYGYTF. The CDR3 DNA is TGTGCCAGCAGTTACCCCGACAGAGACTATGGCTACACCTTC. The chain has TRBV28 and TRBJ1-2; a possible D gene is TRBD1 (5 bases). Trimming cost V 4 bases and J 3 bases, with 12 bases left between them. The CDR3 length is 14 residues. In germline, CDR1 is MDHEN, CDR2 SYDVKM.

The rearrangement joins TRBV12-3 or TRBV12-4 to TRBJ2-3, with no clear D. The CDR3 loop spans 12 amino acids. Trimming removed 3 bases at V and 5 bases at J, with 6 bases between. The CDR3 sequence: CASSFAGDTQYF. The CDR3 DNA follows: TGTGCCAGCAGTTTCGCCGGAGATACGCAGTATTTT.

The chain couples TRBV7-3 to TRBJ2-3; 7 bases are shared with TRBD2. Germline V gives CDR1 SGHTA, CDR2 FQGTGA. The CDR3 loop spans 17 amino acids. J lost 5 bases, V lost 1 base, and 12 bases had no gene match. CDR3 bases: TGTGCCAGCAGCTTAAAGCCCGCGGGAGCGGAAGGAGATACGCAGTATTTT. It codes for CASSLKPAGAEGDTQYF.

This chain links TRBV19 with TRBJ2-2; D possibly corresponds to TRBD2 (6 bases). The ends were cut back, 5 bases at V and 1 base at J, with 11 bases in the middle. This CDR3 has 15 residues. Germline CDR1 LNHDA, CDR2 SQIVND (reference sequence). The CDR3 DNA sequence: TGTGCCAGTAGTCTCGGGACTTGGAACACCGGGGAGCTGTTTTTT. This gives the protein CASSLGTWNTGELFF.